What follows are 28 T cell receptor beta chains derived from one specimen sequenced in a study of blood T cell repertoires in COVID-19. Data came from immunoSEQ multiplex PCR; TCRdb stores just in-frame clones and leaves some out. The data contain roughly 200,000 clones, nearly 90% of them singletons. Sequencing was done on a sample of peripheral blood. The receptor source for this set is a woman in her late teens or twenties who had recovered from COVID-19.

The CDR3 loop is CASSSRTGNQPQHF. CDR3 in DNA: TGTGCCAGCAGTTCCAGGACAGGCAATCAGCCCCAGCATTTT. V and J are TRBV6-5 and TRBJ1-5; D is perhaps TRBD1 (6 bases). The germline V gene has CDR1 MNHEY and CDR2 SVGAGI. This CDR3 spans 14 amino acids. Trimming took 4 bases from V and 2 from J, leaving 9 bases between them.

This clone showed up just a few times. This sample includes further DNA sequences coding for the same CDR3. The chain recombines TRBV7-3 with TRBJ1-1; TRBD1 is a possible D gene (5 bases). Germline V gives CDR1 SGHTA, CDR2 FQGTGA. The CDR3 extends over 13 amino acids. With 5 bases removed from V and 2 bases from J, the gap between germline ends came to 9 bases. The CDR3 nucleotides read TGTGCCAGCAGCCTTGGACAAAACACTGAAGCTTTCTTT. Translation: CASSLGQNTEAFF.

As concerns this clone: The sample contains more than one DNA sequence encoding this CDR3. This chain's CDR3 is CASSASGYEQYF. The CDR3 DNA sequence: TGTGCCAGCAGCGCCTCCGGCTACGAGCAGTACTTC. V and J are TRBV9 and TRBJ2-7; D unresolved. The CDR3 extends over 12 amino acids. Germline-derived CDR1 and CDR2 are SGDLS and YYNGEE. Trimming took 3 bases from V and 3 from J, leaving 7 bases between them.

The J gene is TRBJ2-7, the V gene TRBV6-2 or TRBV6-3, with 10 bases fitting TRBD2. Germline V CDR1 and CDR2: MNHEY, SVGEGT. This CDR3 comprises 18 residues. J gave up 5 bases and V 2 bases, and 15 bases lay outside the gene matches. Here the CDR3 reads CASSYLAGVKLSWHEQYF. In DNA form, the CDR3 reads TGTGCCAGCAGTTACCTAGCGGGAGTCAAACTGTCTTGGCACGAGCAGTACTTC.

The rearrangement uses TRBV6-6 and TRBJ1-1; D is undetermined. There are 12 residues in the CDR3. The V end lost 10 bases, the J end lost 4 bases, and 13 bases lay between the germline ends. CDR1 MNHNY and CDR2 SVGAGI come from the germline V gene (reference sequence). CDR3 coding DNA: TGTGCCACCGAATCCGCCGGCACTGAAGCTTTCTTT. Translated, it gives CATESAGTEAFF.

J is TRBJ1-1 and V is TRBV28; D is possibly TRBD1 (5 bases). V lost 8 bases and J 4 bases, leaving 26 bases between the germline ends. There are 17 residues in the CDR3. In germline, CDR1 is MDHEN, CDR2 SYDVKM. CDR3 protein: CASGLREAILWGTEAFF. As DNA, the CDR3 is TGTGCCAGCGGCCTCAGGGAGGCGATTCTTTGGGGCACTGAAGCTTTCTTT.

This chain connects TRBV7-9 to TRBJ1-1, with 9 bases identical to TRBD1. Trimming cost V 3 bases and J 0 bases; bases outside gene matches: 8. The CDR3 extends over 17 amino acids. The V gene's germline CDR1 is SEHNR and CDR2 FQNEAQ (reference sequence). For the CDR3, the DNA is TGTGCCAGCAGCTTTACCCCGGGACAGGGCGTGAACACTGAAGCTTTCTTT. Protein product: CASSFTPGQGVNTEAFF.

This clone was observed once. The chain couples TRBV11-2 to TRBJ2-1, with a weak D call TRBD2 (6 bases). This CDR3 is built from 15 residues. Trimming pared 6 bases from V and 0 bases from J, leaving 12 bases between. The germline V gene encodes CDR1 SGHAT and CDR2 FQNNGV. The CDR3 sequence: CASRSRESSYNEQFF. In nucleotides, the CDR3 is TGTGCCAGCAGGTCACGGGAGAGCTCCTACAATGAGCAGTTCTTC.

This sequence joins TRBV5-6 and TRBJ2-7; the match to TRBD2 covers 7 bases. Germline V CDR1 and CDR2: SGHDT, YYEEEE. J gave up 4 bases and V 0 bases, and 7 bases lay outside the gene matches. This CDR3 spans 15 amino acids. CDR3 coding DNA: TGTGCCAGCAGCTTGGTGGGGAGGGCCGATTACGAGCAGTACTTC. Its protein is CASSLVGRADYEQYF.

Details on this clone: The same CDR3 can be traced to other DNA sequences in this sample. The chain employs TRBV6-5 and TRBJ2-5; TRBD1 aligns across 7 bases. The CDR3 consists of 13 residues. Trimming cost V 5 bases and J 4 bases; bases outside gene matches: 4. Germline V lookup: CDR1 MNHEY, CDR2 SVGAGI. CDR3 nucleotide sequence: TGTGCCAGCAGTCGACAGGGAAGAGAGACCCAGTACTTC. It encodes CASSRQGRETQYF.

This chain connects TRBV30 to TRBJ1-5; TRBD1 might be the D (6 bases). Germline CDR1 and CDR2: GTSNPN and SVGIG (reference sequence). This CDR3 contains 14 residues. The V end lost 2 bases, the J end lost 2 bases, and 10 bases lay between the germline ends. CDR3 nucleotide sequence: TGTGCCTGGAGTCGGACAGCAGGCAATCAGCCCCAGCATTTT. Amino acids: CAWSRTAGNQPQHF.

This CDR3 is CASSYAASGTENTGELFF. For the CDR3, the DNA is TGTGCCAGCAGTTACGCCGCTAGCGGGACGGAGAACACCGGGGAGCTGTTTTTT. The chain carries TRBV6-2 or TRBV6-3 and TRBJ2-2, with 9 bases lining up with TRBD2. CDR3 length: 18 residues. The V and J ends lost 2 bases and 1 base, in that order; junction bases with no gene match: 8. From germline, CDR1 is MNHEY and CDR2 SVGEGT.

This chain uses TRBV30 with TRBJ1-2; 9 bases are a match to TRBD1. This CDR3 spans 13 amino acids. Per germline, CDR1 GTSNPN and CDR2 SVGIG (reference sequence). J was trimmed by 8 bases and V by 5 bases; bases with no gene match: 9. In DNA, the CDR3 is TGTGCCTGGGGTACAGGGGGCCTTGGGGGCTACACCTTC. Translation gives CAWGTGGLGGYTF.

The chain employs TRBV11-3 and TRBJ2-1; TRBD1 is a possible D gene (6 bases). The CDR3 loop spans 16 amino acids. CDR1 is SGHNT, CDR2 YENEEA, per germline. Trimming removed 5 bases at V and 7 bases at J, with 21 bases between. In DNA form, the CDR3 reads TGTGCCAGCAGCAGGGGAGCTAACAGGGTGGAAAATGAGCAGTTCTTC. Translating it yields CASSRGANRVENEQFF.

This sequence joins TRBV6-5 and TRBJ1-6; 7 nucleotides line up with TRBD1. V was pared by 0 bases and J by 15 bases, with 14 bases of the junction left unmatched. The germline V gene encodes CDR1 MNHEY and CDR2 SVGAGI. The CDR3 spans 16 residues. In DNA form, the CDR3 reads TGTGCCAGCAGTTACTCGCCCGCGGCCCCCTCAGGGGGCCTCCACTTT. This codes for CASSYSPAAPSGGLHF.

This clone was found once. The chain links TRBV4-1 to TRBJ1-1; D not certain. V lost 2 bases to trimming and J lost 5 bases, with 9 bases between them. CDR1 is MGHRA and CDR2 is YSYEKL in the germline V gene. This CDR3 is 13 amino acids long. The chain's CDR3 is CASSQLARTEAFF. CDR3 nucleotide sequence: TGCGCCAGCAGCCAATTGGCGAGGACTGAAGCTTTCTTT.

The chain links TRBV19 to TRBJ1-2; D possibly corresponds to TRBD1 (5 bases). Germline CDR1 is LNHDA and CDR2 is SQIVND (reference sequence). The CDR3 contains 15 residues. V was clipped by 3 bases and J by 7 bases, with 18 bases between them. CDR3 coding DNA: TGTGCCAGTAGTATTTACGGACAAGGAGAGGCTGGCTACACCTTC. This translates into CASSIYGQGEAGYTF.

The rearrangement joins TRBV9 to TRBJ1-5; tentatively, D is TRBD1 (6 bases). This CDR3 region has 15 residues. CDR1 is SGDLS and CDR2 is YYNGEE in the germline V gene. V was shortened by 2 bases and J by 0 bases, with 9 bases between the two germline ends. The CDR3 nucleotides are TGTGCCAGCAGCGTTACAGGGAATAGCAATCAGCCCCAGCATTTT. It yields the protein CASSVTGNSNQPQHF.

V is TRBV30 and J is TRBJ1-2; 7 bases align to TRBD1. Trimming removed 4 bases from V and 5 bases from J; junction bases left unmatched: 7. The V gene's germline CDR1 is GTSNPN and CDR2 SVGIG (reference sequence). This CDR3 region has 13 residues. The DNA of the CDR3 is TGTGCCTGGAAAAGACAGGGCGGGTATGGCTACACCTTC. It yields the protein CAWKRQGGYGYTF.

The V call is TRBV7-2, the J call TRBJ2-7, with D maybe TRBD1 (5 bases). V was pared by 1 base and J by 3 bases, with 22 bases between. Germline CDR1 SGHTA, CDR2 FQGNSA. The CDR3 covers 18 residues. The DNA for the CDR3 is TGTGCCAGCAGCTTAGACGTTCTTTGGCAGGGAAGCTACTACGAGCAGTACTTC. Translating it yields CASSLDVLWQGSYYEQYF.

This clone was recorded once. The rearrangement uses TRBV21-1 and TRBJ2-5; the table gives TRBD1 as D, unverified against the DNA. TRBV21-1 is a pseudogene. The CDR3 contains 17 residues. CDR3 region: CASSNFWGQGFAETQYF. CDR3 coding DNA: TGTGCCAGCAGCAATTTCTGGGGACAGGGTTTTGCAGAGACCCAGTACTTC.

This sequence joins TRBV30 and TRBJ1-4; 7 positions match TRBD1. CDR1 GTSNPN and CDR2 SVGIG come from the germline V gene (reference sequence). V dropped 2 bases and J dropped 7; count of bases not matched to a gene: 4. This CDR3 is built from 13 residues. CDR3 residues: CAWSPGGAEKLFF. The CDR3 nucleotides read TGTGCCTGGAGTCCAGGGGGAGCTGAAAAACTGTTTTTT.

The chain links TRBV30 to TRBJ2-2; perhaps TRBD1 as D (6 bases). Germline values: CDR1 GTSNPN, CDR2 SVGIG (reference sequence). The V end lost 2 bases, the J end lost 9 bases, and 10 bases lay between the germline ends. This CDR3 comprises 12 residues. CDR3 sequence reads: CAWSTGPRELFF. The CDR3, as DNA: TGTGCCTGGAGTACAGGGCCCAGGGAGCTGTTTTTT.

Only a few counts were recorded for this clone. The J gene is TRBJ2-7, the V gene TRBV14; TRBD2 agrees at 8 bases. There are 13 residues in the CDR3. Germline CDR1 is SGHDN and CDR2 is FVKESK. Trimming removed 4 bases from V and 3 bases from J; junction bases left unmatched: 2. CDR3 nucleotide sequence: TGTGCCAGCAGCCCCAGCGGGAGCTACGAGCAGTACTTC. It yields the protein CASSPSGSYEQYF.

The V and J genes are TRBV3-1 (or the pseudogene TRBV3-2) and TRBJ2-5; the match to TRBD2 covers 7 bases. Germline lookup yields CDR1 LGHDT and CDR2 YNNKEL (reference sequence). CDR3 size: 15 residues. After removal of 1 base from V and 3 bases from J, the junction contained 5 bases not matched to a gene. The CDR3 is CASSQVSLAEETQYF. The CDR3 DNA reads as TGTGCCAGCAGCCAAGTTAGTCTAGCGGAAGAGACCCAGTACTTC.

This clone was seen just once. The V gene is TRBV7-2, the J gene TRBJ1-1, with a weak D call TRBD1 (6 bases). The CDR3 totals 15 residues. V lost 1 base, J lost 11 bases, and 20 bases lay in between. Per germline, CDR1 SGHTA and CDR2 FQGNSA. CDR3 bases: TGTGCCAGCAGCTTAGGTAGGGGGGGGGAGTCGCGGGCTTTCTTT. It encodes CASSLGRGGESRAFF.

This clone was detected only once. The chain recombines TRBV5-4 with TRBJ2-1; no firm D call. Germline loops: CDR1 SGHNT, CDR2 YYREEE (reference sequence). The CDR3 extends over 15 amino acids. V dropped 1 base and J dropped 0 bases, with 8 bases sitting between them. CDR3 bases: TGTGCCAGCAGCTTGACGCCTAACTCCTACAATGAGCAGTTCTTC. It yields the protein CASSLTPNSYNEQFF.

V gene TRBV2 combines with J gene TRBJ2-2; 10 nucleotides agree with TRBD1. The CDR3 totals 16 residues. V was pared by 4 bases and J by 4 bases, with 6 bases of the junction left unmatched. Germline V gene data show CDR1 as SNHLY and CDR2 as FYNNEI. The CDR3 loop reads CASSGYGDRGTGELFF. CDR3 nucleotides: TGTGCCAGCAGTGGATACGGGGACAGGGGCACCGGGGAGCTGTTTTTT.